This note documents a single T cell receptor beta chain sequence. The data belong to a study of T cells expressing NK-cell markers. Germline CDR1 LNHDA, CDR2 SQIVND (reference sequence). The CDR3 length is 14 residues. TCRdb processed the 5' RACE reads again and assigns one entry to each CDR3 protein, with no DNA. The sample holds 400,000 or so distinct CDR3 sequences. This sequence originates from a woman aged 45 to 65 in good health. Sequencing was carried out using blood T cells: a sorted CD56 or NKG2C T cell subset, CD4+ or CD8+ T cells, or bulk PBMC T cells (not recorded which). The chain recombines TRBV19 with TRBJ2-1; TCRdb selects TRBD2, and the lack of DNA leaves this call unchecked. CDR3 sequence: CASTSGEAYNEQFF.